This record covers a single T cell receptor beta chain. Its antigen is currently not known. No base quality information exists; no much larger clone differs at one position. These data are taken from a study of siplizumab effects on memory and regulatory T cells (dated by TCRdb to between 2019 and 2020). Regarding the complete study: The study examined how the anti-CD2 antibody siplizumab affects alloreactive T-cell subsets in allogeneic mixed lymphocyte reactions built from human PBMCs. Summary of the overall study and its limitations: A naive or memory phenotype could not be assigned to roughly 80-95% of proliferating CD4+ or CD8+ clones. Because sequences at frequencies below about 10^-5 were poorly captured, only a minor fraction of alloreactive clones could be mapped back to unstimulated subsets. Whether proliferating Tregs from siplizumab cultures actually had suppressive function was not functionally confirmed. Unstimulated naive T cells appeared more diverse than memory T cells, and naive cells seemed to contribute substantially to the alloresponse. In reactions with siplizumab, an average of 68.8% of mappable alloreactive CD4+ clones were Treg-derived, compared with roughly 30% in control reactions. The cumulative frequency of alloreactive sequences traceable to unstimulated CD4+ memory T cells was significantly reduced by siplizumab.

The library was generated by the immunoSEQ multiplex PCR assay. Approximately 10^5 TCR templates per sample were assayed on the deep sequencing platform. Genomic DNA extracted from sorted T cells was the material used for TCRbeta CDR3 sequencing. The paper's processing steps were these. The R programming language was used for the clonal analysis of the TCRbeta CDR3 data. Alloreactive CD4+ and CD8+ clones were identified by comparing unstimulated samples to CFSE-low samples taken after the reaction. Regulatory or non-regulatory origin of alloreactive CD4+ clones was assigned by matching sequences to the sorted unstimulated Treg and non-Treg repertoires. The clones in this table, taken by TCRdb from immuneACCESS, are in-frame only. Not every clone is retained; where verified, under half of the shortfall comes from an unresolved V gene, and the cause of the rest is unknown. V and J calls and clone size are copied from that table; D and trimming were computed from the DNA. This sample comprises about 100,000 clones, 85% to 95% of them detected only once. Approximately 1.2% of the sample is taken by the ten largest.

Reading the germline V gene (reference sequence) gives CDR1 LNHDA and CDR2 SQIVND. Unmatched junction bases come to 2, with V trimmed by 5 bases and J by 5 bases. Counted from cysteine to phenylalanine, this CDR3 has 14 amino acids. The retained sequence is limited to the CDR3, 42 bases, with the frame set at the first base. Sorted unstimulated T cells and proliferating T cells recovered from mixed lymphocyte reactions underwent TCRbeta CDR3 sequencing. Fresh whole blood from fewer than 11 HLA-typed healthy donors served as the source for isolating PBMCs. To map where alloreactive clones came from, unstimulated CD4+ non-regulatory T cells were FACS-sorted.

The sample taken for sequencing was non-Treg CD4+ T cells sorted from blood. The cell subset or site label for this specimen denotes: FACS-sorted unstimulated CD4+ non-regulatory T cells. This receptor chain uses TRBV19 and TRBJ2-2; TRBD1 aligns with 10 central bases. This TCR was recovered from a human donor in good health. The DNA reads TGTGCCAGTAGTGTGGGACAGGGGACCGGGGAGCTGTTTTTT. This encodes CASSVGQGTGELFF.